This T cell receptor (beta chain) appears in the sequencing data of a study of blood T cell repertoires in COVID-19. Across the study: Sites across the United States, Italy and Spain contributed samples from acute and convalescent COVID-19. T cells, B-cell-depleted T cells, or PBMCs provided the cDNA or gDNA that served as material.

In the study's own analysis: By means of reference gene primer amplification, nucleated cell counts were estimated. TCRdb keeps only in-frame clones here, not all; method: immunoSEQ multiplex PCR. The V and J calls and clone size come from that table; D and trimming were worked out from the DNA. The data contain some 250,000 clones, roughly 86% of them singletons. What was sequenced was peripheral blood. The sequence came from a woman aged 25 to 39 who had recovered from COVID-19.

DNA for the CDR3: TGTGCCAGCAGCCTCGTCTCTGGAAACACCATATATTTT. It encodes CASSLVSGNTIYF. V and J are TRBV7-9 and TRBJ1-3, with D unresolved. Germline CDR1 is SEHNR and CDR2 is FQNEAQ (reference sequence). Trimming took 5 bases from V and 0 from J, leaving 5 bases between them. The CDR3 runs 13 residues. Filled out from reference TRBV7-9 and TRBJ1-3, the complete variable domain reads DTGVSQNPRHKITKRGQNVTFRCDPISEHNRLYWYRQTLGQGPEFLTYFQNEAQLEKSRLLSDRFSAERPKGSFSTLEIQRTEQGDSAMYLCASSLVSGNTIYFGEGSWLTVV.